The 28 T cell receptor beta chains in this list originate from one sample, sequenced in a study of vaccination effects on CD4 cells after COVID-19. No antigen has been assigned to these receptors. Peptide-pool stimulation followed by sequencing identified expanded antigen-specific CD4+ clonotypes in the ViraFEST assay. With more than nine days of culture completed, CD4+ T cells were isolated. Either the BNT162b2 or mRNA-1273 vaccine was given to participants in two doses. Produced via immunoSEQ multiplex PCR; TCRdb's table is partial and in-frame only. The table lists 25,000 to 30,000 clones, around 80% of them singletons. The starting material was CD4+ T cells from PBMCs cultured with SARS-CoV-2 spike peptides, obtained after COVID-19 vaccination. These receptors were obtained from a human donor who received a COVID-19 vaccine. Some clones in this sample may be carry-over from other donors' samples.

The rearrangement joins TRBV5-4 to TRBJ2-5, with 11 bases fitting TRBD1. The CDR3 spans 16 residues. CDR1 and CDR2 from the germline V gene are SGHNT and YYREEE (reference sequence). With 1 base clipped from V and 4 bases from J, the junction kept 6 bases outside the gene matches. The CDR3 coding sequence is TGTGCCAGCAGCTTGAGGGGACAGGGGGAGGGAGAGACCCAGTACTTC. Encoded protein: CASSLRGQGEGETQYF.

The V call is TRBV7-2, the J call TRBJ1-1; 11 bases map to TRBD1. V shed 5 bases and J 6 bases; nucleotides not matched to a gene: 8. The CDR3 totals 15 residues. Germline V gives CDR1 SGHTA, CDR2 FQGNSA. The CDR3 loop reads CASSPGTGGKSEAFF. The CDR3 coding sequence is TGTGCCAGCAGCCCTGGGACAGGGGGGAAATCTGAAGCTTTCTTT.

The chain combines TRBV6-5 with TRBJ1-1; tentatively, D is TRBD1 (5 bases). The CDR3 runs 12 residues. Germline CDR1 MNHEY, CDR2 SVGAGI. Trimming removed 2 bases at V and 5 bases at J, with 6 bases between. The CDR3 reads CASSYGGTEAFF. For the CDR3, the DNA is TGTGCCAGCAGTTACGGGGGGACTGAAGCTTTCTTT.

The chain carries TRBV7-8 and TRBJ1-4; maybe TRBD1 (5 bases). The CDR3 covers 15 residues. V lost 1 base, J lost 3 bases, and 9 bases lay in between. Germline assignment: CDR1 SGHVS and CDR2 FQNEAQ. The CDR3 here is CASSLVRQSNEKLFF. CDR3 DNA: TGTGCCAGCAGCTTAGTTAGACAGTCTAATGAAAAACTGTTTTTT. Filled out from reference TRBV7-8 and TRBJ1-4, the complete variable domain reads GAGVSQSPRYKVAKRGQDVALRCDPISGHVSLFWYQQALGQGPEFLTYFQNEAQLDKSGLPSDRFFAERPEGSVSTLKIQRTQQEDSAVYLCASSLVRQSNEKLFFGSGTQLSVL.

V and J are TRBV5-6 and TRBJ1-1, with unresolved D. V dropped 3 bases and J dropped 5 bases, with 11 bases sitting between them. The CDR3 sequence is 13 residues long. Germline-derived CDR1 and CDR2 are SGHDT and YYEEEE. DNA for the CDR3: TGTGCCAGCAGCTCCGGGTGGGGTACTGAAGCTTTCTTT. Translated: CASSSGWGTEAFF.

The chain recombines TRBV4-1 with TRBJ1-4, with D possibly matching TRBD1 (5 bases). Germline V gene sequence: CDR1 MGHRA, CDR2 YSYEKL. Trimming shortened V by 5 bases and J by 4 bases, and 23 bases separated the two germline ends. The CDR3 has 18 residues. In nucleotides, the CDR3 is TGCGCCAGCAGCAAGAGGATCCCCGAGGGGCCAAGTAATGAAAAACTGTTTTTT. As protein: CASSKRIPEGPSNEKLFF.

In this sample, this clone turned up a few times. The chain joins TRBV7-9 to TRBJ1-1; D gene unclear. This CDR3 is 15 amino acids long. Trimming pared 1 base from V and 2 bases from J, leaving 11 bases between. The germline gives CDR1 SEHNR, CDR2 FQNEAQ (reference sequence). Here the CDR3 reads CASSLGTAANTEAFF. CDR3 sequence (DNA): TGTGCCAGCAGCTTAGGGACCGCGGCCAACACTGAAGCTTTCTTT.

The V call is TRBV27, the J call TRBJ1-2; TRBD1 aligns across 9 bases. This CDR3 comprises 15 residues. Trimming at V came to 5 bases and at J to 8 bases, leaving 12 bases not matched to a gene. CDR1 is MNHEY and CDR2 is SMNVEV in the germline V gene (reference sequence). The CDR3 nucleotides read TGTGCCAGCAGTCCTTTACAGGGGGCATACAGCGGCTACACCTTC. Translated, it gives CASSPLQGAYSGYTF.

This clone was observed once. V is TRBV16 and J is TRBJ1-2; TRBD1 matches 8 bases. Losses at the gene ends were 4 bases for V and 4 bases for J; bases not matched to a gene: 5. CDR3 length: 14 amino acids. The germline V gene has CDR1 KGHSY and CDR2 FQNENV. CDR3 loop: CASSRGQGSYGYTF. CDR3 nucleotides: TGTGCCAGCAGCCGAGGACAGGGATCCTATGGCTACACCTTC.

Here the CDR3 DNA reads TGTGCCAGCAGTTCGACGGCCAAGAACACCGGGGAGCTGTTTTTT. Amino acids: CASSSTAKNTGELFF. The chain has TRBV6-5 and TRBJ2-2; no clear D gene. CDR3 size: 15 residues. CDR1 is MNHEY, CDR2 SVGAGI, per germline. V was pared by 4 bases and J by 1 base, with 10 bases between.

The chain couples TRBV5-6 to TRBJ1-6; D perhaps matches TRBD1 (6 bases). The CDR3 totals 18 residues. V was trimmed by 6 bases and J by 0 bases, leaving 19 bases between them. CDR1 and CDR2 from the germline V gene are SGHDT and YYEEEE. As DNA, the CDR3 is TGTGCCAGCACCGACCTGGGGGCCGCGAGCTCCTATAATTCACCCCTCCACTTT. It yields the protein CASTDLGAASSYNSPLHF.

This clone was recorded a few times. This chain links TRBV6-5 with TRBJ1-2; D ambiguous. Per the germline V gene, CDR1 is MNHEY and CDR2 is SVGAGI. The CDR3 consists of 13 residues. Trimming left V 5 bases short and J 4 bases short, with 11 bases between. The CDR3 nucleotides read TGTGCCAGCAGTCCGTTCCAGATCTATGGCTACACCTTC. Translating it yields CASSPFQIYGYTF.

The V gene is TRBV6-5, the J gene TRBJ1-5, with 8 bases fitting TRBD1. The CDR3 extends over 15 amino acids. The trim removed 6 bases at V and 3 bases at J, leaving 7 bases unmatched. The V gene's germline CDR1 is MNHEY and CDR2 SVGAGI. The CDR3 region has the DNA TGTGCCAGCAGGATGACAGGGGCCCTCAATCAGCCCCAGCATTTT. It is translated as CASRMTGALNQPQHF.

V is TRBV30 and J is TRBJ1-1, with D perhaps TRBD1 (5 bases). The CDR3 length is 15 residues. Germline loops: CDR1 GTSNPN, CDR2 SVGIG (reference sequence). The V end was cut by 0 bases, the J end by 8 bases, with 19 bases between. The CDR3 DNA is TGTGCCTGGAGTGTGGCGGGACGCGGGAGGACGGAAGCTTTCTTT. Translating it yields CAWSVAGRGRTEAFF.

The chain recombines TRBV7-8 with TRBJ2-5; 9 nucleotides line up with TRBD2. CDR3 length equals 17 residues. The germline CDR1 and CDR2 sequences are SGHVS and FQNEAQ. After removal of 5 bases from V and 5 bases from J, the junction contained 15 bases not matched to a gene. The CDR3 loop reads CASSPRELAGGEETQYF. The CDR3 nucleotides are TGTGCCAGCAGCCCCAGGGAGCTTGCGGGGGGGGAGGAGACCCAGTACTTC.

The rearrangement uses TRBV5-1 and TRBJ1-2, with TRBD1 matching 8 bases. CDR1 is SGHRS, CDR2 YFSETQ, per germline. This CDR3 contains 15 residues. The J segment lost 5 bases and the V segment lost 4 bases, leaving 10 bases of the junction unmatched. CDR3: CASSPGQGLEYGYTF. The DNA for the CDR3 is TGCGCCAGCAGCCCCGGACAGGGACTAGAATATGGCTACACCTTC.

The chain has TRBV6-5 and TRBJ2-2; 7 bases align to TRBD1. The CDR3 covers 14 residues. Trimming took 6 bases from V and 0 from J; bases not matched to a gene: 1. From germline, CDR1 is MNHEY and CDR2 SVGAGI. This CDR3 is CASRGTANTGELFF. As DNA, the CDR3 is TGTGCCAGCAGGGGGACAGCGAACACCGGGGAGCTGTTTTTT.

The chain carries TRBV6-5 and TRBJ1-2; 9 bases fit TRBD1. Germline V CDR1 and CDR2: MNHEY, SVGAGI. CDR3 length: 14 residues. The V and J ends lost 5 bases and 7 bases, in that order; junction bases with no gene match: 8. This chain's CDR3 is CASSRDREYGGYTF. The CDR3 region has the DNA TGTGCCAGCAGTCGGGACAGGGAGTACGGTGGCTACACCTTC.

To note about this clone: This sample includes further DNA sequences coding for the same CDR3. The V call is TRBV4-1, the J call TRBJ2-1; 7 bases align to TRBD2. This CDR3 comprises 15 residues. CDR1 is MGHRA and CDR2 is YSYEKL in the germline V gene. J lost 4 bases, V lost 0 bases, and 3 bases had no gene match. CDR3 amino acids: CASSQDRGGYNEQFF. CDR3 DNA: TGCGCCAGCAGCCAAGATCGCGGGGGTTACAATGAGCAGTTCTTC.

The rearrangement uses TRBV18 and TRBJ1-1; the D is unclear. Per germline, CDR1 KGHSH and CDR2 LQKENI. V was shortened by 5 bases and J by 1 base, with 8 bases between the two germline ends. The CDR3 spans 13 residues. The DNA for the CDR3 is TGTGCCAGCTCAAGGACGGAGAACACTGAAGCTTTCTTT. Its protein is CASSRTENTEAFF.

The V and J genes are TRBV7-2 and TRBJ2-5; 12 bases map to TRBD2. This CDR3 spans 19 amino acids. Per germline, CDR1 SGHTA and CDR2 FQGNSA. The V gene end was trimmed by 5 bases and the J gene end by 5 bases; junction bases not matched to a gene: 18. CDR3 nucleotides: TGTGCCAGCAGCCGCCGTGTGGCTAGCGGGGGGGAATCGATGGAGACCCAGTACTTC. It codes for CASSRRVASGGESMETQYF.

In this sample, this clone turned up a few times. The chain recombines TRBV5-1 with TRBJ2-7; D assignment may be TRBD1 or TRBD2 (5 bases each). Trimming stripped 3 bases from V and 3 bases from J, with 16 bases between. The CDR3 is 15 residues long. CDR1 and CDR2 from the germline V gene are SGHRS and YFSETQ. The CDR3 sequence: CASSWRSQGVYEQYV. Here the CDR3 DNA reads TGCGCCAGCAGCTGGAGGTCGCAGGGCGTCTACGAGCAGTACGTC.

The rearrangement links TRBV9 to TRBJ2-5; D gene ambiguous. CDR3 length: 14 residues. Germline loops: CDR1 SGDLS, CDR2 YYNGEE. V was shortened by 0 bases and J by 1 base, with 7 bases between the two germline ends. The DNA of the CDR3 is TGTGCCAGCAGCGTAGGGGCGGCCCAAGAGACCCAGTACTTC. Residues: CASSVGAAQETQYF. Based on the CDR3 plus reference TRBV9 and TRBJ2-5, the full variable domain is DSGVTQTPKHLITATGQRVTLRCSPRSGDLSVYWYQQSLDQGLQFLIQYYNGEERAKGNILERFSAQQFPDLHSELNLSSLELGDSALYFCASSVGAAQETQYFGPGTRLLVL.

The rearrangement joins TRBV10-3 to TRBJ2-7; the D gene is possibly TRBD1 (5 bases). The germline gives CDR1 ENHRY, CDR2 SYGVKD. CDR3 length: 13 amino acids. V lost 4 bases and J lost 6, with 13 bases in between. DNA for the CDR3: TGTGCCATCAGTGTTTCAGGGTCCGCCGAGCAGTACGTC. Translated, it gives CAISVSGSAEQYV.

The rearrangement uses TRBV7-9 and TRBJ2-2; D assignment may be TRBD1 or TRBD2 (6 bases each). Germline CDR1 reads SEHNR; CDR2 reads FQNEAQ (reference sequence). Trimming removed 6 bases from V and 5 bases from J, with 16 bases in between. The CDR3 has 15 residues. This CDR3 reads CASSRRAGETGELFF. The CDR3, as DNA: TGTGCCAGCAGTAGGAGGGCAGGGGAGACCGGGGAGCTGTTTTTT. Looking up the rest from reference TRBV7-9 and TRBJ2-2 gives the full variable domain: DTGVSQNPRHKITKRGQNVTFRCDPISEHNRLYWYRQTLGQGPEFLTYFQNEAQLEKSRLLSDRFSAERPKGSFSTLEIQRTEQGDSAMYLCASSRRAGETGELFFGEGSRLTVL.

The chain recombines TRBV2 with TRBJ1-4; D not resolved. CDR1 and CDR2 from the germline V gene are SNHLY and FYNNEI. The V end lost 8 bases, the J end lost 7 bases, and 17 bases lay between the germline ends. The length of the CDR3 is 14 residues. The CDR3 DNA follows: TGTGCCAGCGGAGAGGGCGGCTATCGTGAAAAACTGTTTTTT. Amino acid sequence: CASGEGGYREKLFF.

Only one count was recorded for this clone. The rearrangement links TRBV6-5 to TRBJ2-3; 9 positions agree with TRBD2. This CDR3 has 14 amino acids. The V and J ends lost 5 bases and 1 base, in that order; junction bases with no gene match: 1. Germline CDR1 and CDR2: MNHEY and SVGAGI. This chain's CDR3 is CASSPSGGTDTQYF. As DNA, the CDR3 is TGTGCCAGCAGTCCTAGCGGGGGCACAGATACGCAGTATTTT.

J is TRBJ2-5 and V is TRBV6-5, with 8 bases aligning to TRBD2. Germline V gene data show CDR1 as MNHEY and CDR2 as SVGAGI. The J segment lost 5 bases and the V segment lost 8 bases, leaving 7 bases of the junction unmatched. CDR3 length: 13 residues. For the CDR3, the DNA is TGTGCCAGCCGGCACTTAGCGGGGGAGACCCAGTACTTC. Its translation is CASRHLAGETQYF.